This T cell receptor beta chain was recorded in a study of cytotoxic CD8 clonotypes in ibrutinib-treated CLL (dated by TCRdb to 2020 to 2022). With respect to the entire study: The cohort was composed of some twelve relapsed/refractory and approximately 14 treatment-naive patients; IGHV unmutated status was identified in 17 to 18 patients. Responses were partial in 24 patients and complete in 2; after median approximately 5.5 years follow-up, 14 stayed in remission and approximately 12 progressed. Response samples were taken after a median of 12 months on treatment, ranging from roughly 6 to 36 months. An average of around 250,000 productive templates and approximately 91,000 productive rearrangements was obtained per sample. Longitudinal samples were obtainable from about 30% of the roughly 90 participants in the trial. Cryopreserved peripheral blood mononuclear cells were obtained prior to treatment, at the time of response, and at either disease progression or sustained remission. Every sample from remission and from progressive disease was obtained while the patients were still on ibrutinib.

Each clonotype received, on average, around 10x coverage in deep resolution sequencing performed on a MiSeq, where the target depth lay between 1 in 1 million and 1 in 200,000 T cells. The immunoSEQ hsTCRB Kit was used to generate the TCR beta libraries. In the authors' own workflow: The data were analyzed with ImmunoSEQ Analyzer and ImmunoSEQ Data Assistant, and V, D and J gene assignments followed IMGT definitions. Clonality was computed as one minus normalized Shannon entropy of productive rearrangement frequencies, ranging from 0 to 1. Public clonotype analysis was restricted to overrepresented clonotypes comprising at least 0.05% of each patient's repertoire. Thirteen age-matched healthy donor repertoires from immuneACCESS were used as controls for clonality. TCRdb's version of the immuneACCESS table is confined to in-frame rearrangements and falls short of the full clone set. An unresolved V gene accounts for under half of the shortfall where checked; the remainder is of unknown origin. That table is the source of V, J and clone size, and D and trimming were worked out from the DNA. The sample table shows roughly 220,000 clones, and more than 75% are seen once. Clones ranked in the top ten supply approximately 10% of the sample.

Study-level results and caveats: An increase in clonality was observed at ibrutinib response, with clonality remaining stable during sustained remission and falling back toward baseline at progression. Lymph node repertoires were not examined, and the timing of sampling was not matched between patients in sustained remission and those whose disease progressed. At baseline, clonality was higher than in age-matched healthy donors and showed a strong correlation with circulating CD8+ T-cell counts. Public clonotypes were rare and either shrank or stayed stable during treatment, and the rise in clonality at ibrutinib response reflected expansion of private clonotypes.

Note on this clone: The antigen it recognizes is unknown. No base quality information exists; no much larger clone differs at one position.

The sample's time point label, in plain terms: about 11 months on ibrutinib. For TCR beta library preparation, 1.5 to 2 micrograms of genomic DNA was extracted from cryopreserved PBMCs. Longitudinal blood samples from CLL patients on ibrutinib monotherapy were analyzed using high-throughput TCR beta sequencing. The patients took part in an open-label, single-center phase 2 trial of ibrutinib monotherapy. Here the sequenced sample was PBMCs, taken after 12 months of ibrutinib treatment. The receptor was derived from a human donor with chronic lymphocytic leukemia.

The nucleotide sequence is TGCGCCAGCAGCTTATCACTAGCGGGAGACAATGAGCAGTTCTTC. This sequence encodes CASSLSLAGDNEQFF. The chain was built from TRBV5-1 and TRBJ2-1; a stretch of 11 junction bases matches TRBD2. From the cysteine through the phenylalanine, the CDR3 covers 15 amino acids. Only CDR3 DNA is held: 45 bases, read in frame from base 1. Unmatched junction bases come to 3, with V trimmed by 2 bases and J by 5 bases. CDR1 and CDR2 are drawn from the germline V gene: SGHRS, YFSETQ.